What follows are 9 T cell receptor beta chains derived from one specimen sequenced in a study of cytomegalovirus exposure and HLA in healthy donors. 60 Vbeta and 13 Jbeta primers were used in PCR. Generated by immunoSEQ multiplex PCR, the TCRdb table keeps only in-frame clones and is missing some. The sample has some 110,000 clones; around 80% are singletons. Sequenced: PBMCs. These receptors were obtained from a man under 40 in good health and CMV-seronegative.

This clone came up once. J is TRBJ2-5 and V is TRBV29-1; no firm D call. The CDR3 runs 13 residues. V dropped 3 bases and J dropped 2 bases, with 10 bases sitting between them. CDR1 and CDR2 (germline): SQVTM, ANQGSEA. CDR3 protein: CSVEIQIQETQYF. Here the CDR3 DNA reads TGCAGCGTTGAGATACAGATACAAGAGACCCAGTACTTC.

The V call is TRBV30, the J call TRBJ2-1; 8 positions match TRBD2. J gave up 5 bases and V 7 bases, and 10 bases lay outside the gene matches. The CDR3 runs 14 residues. Germline V gene data show CDR1 as GTSNPN and CDR2 as SVGIG (reference sequence). CDR3 coding DNA: TGTGCCTCGACTCCGGGACTAGTAGACAATGAGCAGTTCTTC. Its protein is CASTPGLVDNEQFF.

This clone turned up a few times. This chain links TRBV6-6 with TRBJ1-1, with TRBD1 identical over 10 bases. This CDR3 comprises 15 residues. With V trimmed by 4 bases and J by 3 bases, 5 bases remained unmatched. Germline CDR1 MNHNY, CDR2 SVGAGI (reference sequence). The chain's CDR3 is CASSSPGTGDTEAFF. Written as DNA, the CDR3 is TGTGCCAGCAGTTCCCCGGGGACAGGGGACACTGAAGCTTTCTTT.

The chain joins TRBV7-2 to TRBJ2-3; D may be TRBD1 (6 bases). Germline values: CDR1 SGHTA, CDR2 FQGNSA. V was shortened by 5 bases and J by 3 bases, with 6 bases between the two germline ends. CDR3 length: 12 amino acids. DNA of the CDR3: TGTGCCAGCAGCGGACAGACAGATACGCAGTATTTT. It translates to CASSGQTDTQYF.

The CDR3: CASSLARTGAFGGYTF. CDR3 coding DNA: TGTGCCAGCAGCTTAGCGCGGACAGGGGCCTTCGGGGGCTACACCTTC. This sequence joins TRBV7-2 and TRBJ1-2; 9 bases are a match to TRBD1. V was pared by 0 bases and J by 8 bases, with 10 bases of the junction left unmatched. The CDR3 consists of 16 residues. CDR1 and CDR2 (germline): SGHTA, FQGNSA.

The chain has TRBV7-2 and TRBJ2-5, with TRBD2 matching 11 bases. This CDR3 spans 14 amino acids. Per the germline V gene, CDR1 is SGHTA and CDR2 is FQGNSA. Unmatched junction bases numbered 4, after V lost 5 bases and J lost 5 bases. CDR3 coding DNA: TGTGCCAGCAGCCCGACTAGCGGGGTTGAGACCCAGTACTTC. It encodes CASSPTSGVETQYF.

The V gene is TRBV6-1, the J gene TRBJ2-1, with a tentative D call TRBD2 (6 bases). CDR3 length equals 14 residues. Trimming took off 6 bases at V and 8 bases at J, with 17 bases between the two ends. The germline V gene encodes CDR1 MNHNS and CDR2 SASEGT. CDR3 in DNA: TGTGCCAGCAGGGTCTATCAGACGGGGGATGAGCAGTTCTTC. It specifies CASRVYQTGDEQFF.

This clone was counted only a few times. The V gene is TRBV5-6, the J gene TRBJ1-4; 7 nucleotides match TRBD1. V was pared by 5 bases and J by 2 bases, with 9 bases of the junction left unmatched. The germline gives CDR1 SGHDT, CDR2 YYEEEE. The CDR3 extends over 16 amino acids. This CDR3 is CASSLQGYLTNEKLFF. The DNA for the CDR3 is TGTGCCAGCAGTTTACAGGGGTATCTGACTAATGAAAAACTGTTTTTT.

V is TRBV6-5 and J is TRBJ2-1; TRBD2 might be the D (5 bases). Deletions cut 4 bases from V and 13 bases from J, with 11 bases between. The germline CDR1 and CDR2 sequences are MNHEY and SVGAGI. The CDR3 length is 11 residues. The CDR3 DNA sequence: TGTGCCAGCAGTTCTGAACTAGTACAGTTCTTC. Residues: CASSSELVQFF.